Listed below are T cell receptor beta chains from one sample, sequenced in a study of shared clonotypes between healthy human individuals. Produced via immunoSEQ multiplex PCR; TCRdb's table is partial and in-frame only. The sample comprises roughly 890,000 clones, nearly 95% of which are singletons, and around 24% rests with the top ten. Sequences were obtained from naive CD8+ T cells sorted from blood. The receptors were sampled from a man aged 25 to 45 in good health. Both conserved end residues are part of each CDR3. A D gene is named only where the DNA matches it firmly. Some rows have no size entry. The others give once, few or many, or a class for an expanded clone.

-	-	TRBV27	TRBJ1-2	TGTGCCAGCAGTTTAAAATCGGGGTATGGCTACACCTTC	CASSLKSGYGYTF
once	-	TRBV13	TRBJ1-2	TGTGCCAGCAGCTTAGAACAGGCCAGAGACCTAGGCTCGCTCGGCTACACCTTC	CASSLEQARDLGSLGYTF
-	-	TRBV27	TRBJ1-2	TGTGCCAGCAGTTTATCGCAGGGGCCCTATGGCTACACCTTC	CASSLSQGPYGYTF
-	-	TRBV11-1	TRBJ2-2	TGTGCCAGCAGTTGGGGCAGGAACACCGGGGAGCTGTTTTTT	CASSWGRNTGELFF
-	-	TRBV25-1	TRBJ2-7	TGTGCCAGCAGTGAATTACGCGGACAGCTTAGGGAGCAGTACTTC	CASSELRGQLREQYF
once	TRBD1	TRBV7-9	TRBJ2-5	TGTGCCAGCAGCTCGAATCCGGGACAGCAAGAGACCCAGTACTTC	CASSSNPGQQETQYF
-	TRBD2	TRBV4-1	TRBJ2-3	TGCGCCAGCAGCCAAGAGCGGGGGCGGGAGGGCCCGGGAGATACGCAGTATTTT	CASSQERGREGPGDTQYF
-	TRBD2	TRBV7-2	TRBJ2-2	TGTGCCAGCAGCTCGGGACTAGCGGGAGGGCCCTACACCGGGGAGCTGTTTTTT	CASSSGLAGGPYTGELFF
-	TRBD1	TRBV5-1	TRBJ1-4	TGCGCCAGCAGCTTCGGGACAGGCGAAAATGAAAAACTGTTTTTT	CASSFGTGENEKLFF
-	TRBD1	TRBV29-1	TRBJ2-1	TGCAGCGTTGAAGGGACAGGGAACGACAATGAGCAGTTCTTC	CSVEGTGNDNEQFF
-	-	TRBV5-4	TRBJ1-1	TGTGCCAGCAGCATTAACGAGCCCCTGGGGGGTGAGAACACTGAAGCTTTCTTT	CASSINEPLGGENTEAFF
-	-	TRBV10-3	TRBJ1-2	TGTGCCATCAGTGAGTCTGTGTCGGGGACCCGGGAACATGGCTACACCTTC	CAISESVSGTREHGYTF
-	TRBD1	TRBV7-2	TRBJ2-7	TGTGCCAGCAGCTTAGCTCCGGGACAGGGTCACGAGCAGTACTTC	CASSLAPGQGHEQYF
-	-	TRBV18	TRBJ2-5	TGTGCCAGCTCACCACCGAGGGGGGGAGGAGAGACCCAGTACTTC	CASSPPRGGGETQYF
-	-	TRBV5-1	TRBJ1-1	TGCGCCAGCAGCCCCGACGGGAACACTGAAGCTTTCTTT	CASSPDGNTEAFF
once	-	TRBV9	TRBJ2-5	TGTGCCAGCAGCGTAGGGGCTAGAGAGTCGTGGGAGACCCAGTACTTC	CASSVGARESWETQYF
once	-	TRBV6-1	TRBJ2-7	TGTGCCAGCAGTGACCTCAGGGGCGACGTGCAGTACTTC	CASSDLRGDVQYF
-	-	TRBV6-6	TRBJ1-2	TGTGCCAGCAGTTACTCGATGGGGGGAAACTATGGCTACACCTTC	CASSYSMGGNYGYTF
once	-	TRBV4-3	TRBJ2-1	TGCGCCAGCAGCCTAGGGGGCGGGAGAAATGAGCAGTTCTTC	CASSLGGGRNEQFF
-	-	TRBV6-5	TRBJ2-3	TGTGCCAGCAGTATACTACAGGGTTCATGGGATACGCAGTATTTT	CASSILQGSWDTQYF
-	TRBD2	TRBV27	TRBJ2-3	TGTGCCAGCAGTCCAAGGACTAGCGGCCACACAGATACGCAGTATTTT	CASSPRTSGHTDTQYF
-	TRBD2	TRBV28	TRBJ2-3	TGTGCCAGCAGTCCACTTGTGGCCGCGGGAGGAAACACAGATACGCAGTATTTT	CASSPLVAAGGNTDTQYF
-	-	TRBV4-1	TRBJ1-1	TGCGCCAGCAGTTACGGAGGTACTGAAGCTTTCTTT	CASSYGGTEAFF
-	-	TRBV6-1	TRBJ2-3	TGTGCCAGCAGTCCCCGGGAGACCAGCACAGATACGCAGTATTTT	CASSPRETSTDTQYF
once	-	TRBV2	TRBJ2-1	TGTGCCAGCAGTGAAAGCACGTTCAATGAGCAGTTCTTC	CASSESTFNEQFF
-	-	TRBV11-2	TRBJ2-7	TGTGCCAGCAGCTGGGGGCGGGACGGGTTCTACGAGCAGTACTTC	CASSWGRDGFYEQYF
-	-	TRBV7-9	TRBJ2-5	TGTGCCAGCAGGGACAGATCAGAGACCCAGTACTTC	CASRDRSETQYF
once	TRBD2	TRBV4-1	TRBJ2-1	TGCGCCAGCAGCCCCATAGCGGGACATGAGCAGTTCTTC	CASSPIAGHEQFF
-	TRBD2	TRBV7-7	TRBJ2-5	TGTGCCAGCAGTCAGTCCGGACTAGCGGGAGTACAAGAGACCCAGTACTTC	CASSQSGLAGVQETQYF
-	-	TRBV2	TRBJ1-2	TGTGCCAGCAGTGACTGGGGTAACTATGGCTACACCTTC	CASSDWGNYGYTF
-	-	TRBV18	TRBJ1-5	TGTGCCAGCTCACCACCGGGAGGGCTCAATCAGCCCCAGCATTTT	CASSPPGGLNQPQHF
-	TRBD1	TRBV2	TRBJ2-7	TGTGCCAGCAGACCCATAGGGACAGGGCTCTACGAGCAGTACTTC	CASRPIGTGLYEQYF
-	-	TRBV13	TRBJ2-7	TGTGCCAGCAGCTTAGAGTGGGCTGAGCAGTACTTC	CASSLEWAEQYF
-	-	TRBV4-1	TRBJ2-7	TGCGCCAGCAGCCAAGAGCCGCCCGGGCGGCTCTCCTACGAGCAGTACTTC	CASSQEPPGRLSYEQYF
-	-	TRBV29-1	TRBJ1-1	TGCAGCGTTGGTCTCGGCGGGAGTGAAGCTTTCTTT	CSVGLGGSEAFF
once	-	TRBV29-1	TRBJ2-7	TGCAGCGTTGTGGGGCCCTCCTACGAGCAGTACTTC	CSVVGPSYEQYF
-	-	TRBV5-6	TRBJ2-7	TGTGCCAGCAGCGAGGCGAGCTTGGGAAACGAGCAGTACTTC	CASSEASLGNEQYF
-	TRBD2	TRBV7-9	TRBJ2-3	TGTGCCAGCAGCTTAGTGGGACTAGCGGAAAACACAGATACGCAGTATTTT	CASSLVGLAENTDTQYF
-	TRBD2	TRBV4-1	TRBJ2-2	TGCGCCAGCAGCCCCCGGGCGGGAGAGAACACCGGGGAGCTGTTTTTT	CASSPRAGENTGELFF
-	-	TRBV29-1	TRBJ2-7	TGCAGCGTACGGAAAAGCGGACTCTACGAGCAGTACTTC	CSVRKSGLYEQYF
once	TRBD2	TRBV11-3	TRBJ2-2	TGTGCCAGCAGCTTGAGGGGACTAGCGGGAGGAAGAACCGGGGAGCTGTTTTTT	CASSLRGLAGGRTGELFF
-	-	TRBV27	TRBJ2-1	TGTGCCAGCAGTTCGGGACTCTTTGAGCAGTTCTTC	CASSSGLFEQFF
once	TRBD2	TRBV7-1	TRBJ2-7	TGTGCCAGCAGCGGTAGCGGGAGTTACGACGAGCAGTACTTC	CASSGSGSYDEQYF
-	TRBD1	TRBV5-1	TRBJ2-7	TGCGCCAGCAGCTTTCCAGACAGGGGATTAACTAACGAGCAGTACTTC	CASSFPDRGLTNEQYF
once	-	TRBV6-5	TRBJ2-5	TGTGCCAGCAGGTGGTTTGAGGGGCGGAAAGAGACCCAGTACTTC	CASRWFEGRKETQYF
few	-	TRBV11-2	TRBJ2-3	TGTGCCAGCAGCTTAGAAGATACGCAGTATTTT	CASSLEDTQYF
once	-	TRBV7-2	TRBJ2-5	TGTGCCAGCAGCTTAGTTCGGACGGGAAAAGAGACCCAGTACTTC	CASSLVRTGKETQYF
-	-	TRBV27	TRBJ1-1	TGTGCCAGCAGTTTAGGGCCCGACACTGAAGCTTTCTTT	CASSLGPDTEAFF
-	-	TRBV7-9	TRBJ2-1	TGTGCCAGCAGCTTAGTCCTCTCTGCGAACAATGAGCAGTTCTTC	CASSLVLSANNEQFF
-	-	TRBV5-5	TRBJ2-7	TGTGCCAGCAGCTCTCATAATACCTACGAGCAGTACTTC	CASSSHNTYEQYF
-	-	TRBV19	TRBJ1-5	TGTGCCGGAGCTGACAGGCATTATAGCAATCAGCCCCAGCATTTT	CAGADRHYSNQPQHF